The clone carrying this T cell receptor beta chain was counted ten times or more. The data were taken from a study of T cells after yellow fever vaccination. TCRdb analysed the 5' RACE reads with MiXCR anew, one entry per CDR3 protein. The repertoire has approximately 160,000 distinct CDR3 sequences, about 6% of them found once; the top ten carry roughly 3%. Trimming took 1 base from V and 2 from J, leaving 11 bases between them. CDR3 length: 15 amino acids. Germline V gene data show CDR1 as SGHAT and CDR2 as FQNNGV. The chain couples TRBV11-2 to TRBJ2-5; either TRBD1 or TRBD2 may supply D (5 bases each). Sample: CD4+ T cells sorted from PBMCs, taken on the day of the first yellow fever vaccination. The receptor comes from a man in his late teens or twenties who received the YFV17D yellow fever vaccine. DNA of the CDR3: TGTGCCAGCAGCTTAGTACGGGGCCCTCAAGAGACCCAGTACTTC. Translation gives CASSLVRGPQETQYF.